The rows below give T cell receptor beta chains drawn from one sample of a study of cytomegalovirus exposure and HLA in healthy donors. Repertoires were generated with immunoSEQ multiplex PCR, while TCRdb's copy carries only in-frame clones and drops some. The sample gives roughly 200,000 clones, 65% to 85% of which show up once; 0.71% is in the top ten. Specimen: PBMCs. These receptors originate from a boy aged 2-15 years in good health and CMV-seronegative. Both conserved end residues are trimmed from each CDR3.

TRBV19,TRBJ1-1,ASSVTGYLGTEAF
TRBV6-1,TRBJ1-1,ASSERGEVNTEAF
TRBV27,TRBJ2-3,ASGHSGGGADTQY
TRBV4-1,TRBJ2-7,ASSPWTSGIVEQY
TRBV2,TRBJ2-5,ASSAGTGYETQY
TRBV4-2,TRBJ2-3,ASSQDPRQRVGTDTQY
TRBV6-5,TRBJ1-4,ASRPDLSRREKLF
TRBV6-1,TRBJ1-6,ASQSGGSNSPLH
TRBV19,TRBJ1-1,ASSPWGGEAF
TRBV6-5,TRBJ1-2,ASTPGTGNYGYT
TRBV6-1,TRBJ1-2,ASANQAVNYGYT
TRBV6-5,TRBJ2-5,ASSYGLTGEQY
TRBV4-1,TRBJ2-3,TSSQQEGTDTQY
TRBV9,TRBJ1-3,ASSPNASPNPSNTIY
TRBV7-9,TRBJ2-7,ASSGDSHNYEQY
TRBV10-3,TRBJ1-5,AISEGTGQKFSNQPQH
TRBV11-1,TRBJ2-1,ASSLGRGFNNEQF
TRBV29-1,TRBJ2-7,SVERGSYEQY
TRBV6-5,TRBJ2-7,ASSYVQGPYEQY
TRBV9,TRBJ2-1,ASSPRVLQNNEQF
TRBV30,TRBJ1-1,AWSPDPGSTEAF
TRBV11-1,TRBJ1-1,ASSLGGRTEAF
TRBV5-1,TRBJ2-3,ASSLDATSTDTQY
TRBV2,TRBJ2-3,ASQRGDTDTQY
TRBV10-1,TRBJ1-1,ASSESGQGVTEAF
TRBV5-6,TRBJ2-5,ASSSTRTAETQY
TRBV27,TRBJ2-7,ASMSGTYEQY
TRBV6-1,TRBJ2-5,ASRQTAIQETQY
TRBV19,TRBJ2-2,ASSGQVDYSPYPYTGELF
TRBV2,TRBJ1-2,ASSLTGDYGYT
TRBV2,TRBJ2-2,ASSPAPPEGPGELF
TRBV5-1,TRBJ2-4,ASSLEGSVDIQY
TRBV28,TRBJ1-2,ASTQPGPGGYT
TRBV4-1,TRBJ2-7,ASSLAGGASYEQY
TRBV15,TRBJ2-7,ATSRGLAGEWSYEQY
TRBV2,TRBJ2-1,ASSVGLAGACEQF